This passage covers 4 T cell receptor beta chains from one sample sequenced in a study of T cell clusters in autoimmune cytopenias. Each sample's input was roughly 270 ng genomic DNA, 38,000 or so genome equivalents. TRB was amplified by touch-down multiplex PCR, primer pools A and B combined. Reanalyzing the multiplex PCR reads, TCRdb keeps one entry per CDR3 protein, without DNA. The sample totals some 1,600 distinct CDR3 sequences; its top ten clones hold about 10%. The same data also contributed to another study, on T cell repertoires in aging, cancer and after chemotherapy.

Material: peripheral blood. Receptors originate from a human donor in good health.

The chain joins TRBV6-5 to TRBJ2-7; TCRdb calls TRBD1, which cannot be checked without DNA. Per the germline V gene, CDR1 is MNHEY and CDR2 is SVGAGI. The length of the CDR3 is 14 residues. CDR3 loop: CASSWGQGVYEQYF.

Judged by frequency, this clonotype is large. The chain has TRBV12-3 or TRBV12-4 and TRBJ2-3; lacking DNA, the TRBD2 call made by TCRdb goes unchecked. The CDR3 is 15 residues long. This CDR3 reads CASSSGLAGTDTQYF.

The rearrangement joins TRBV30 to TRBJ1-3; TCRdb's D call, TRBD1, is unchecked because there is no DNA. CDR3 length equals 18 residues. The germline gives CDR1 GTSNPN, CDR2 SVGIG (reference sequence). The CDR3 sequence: CAWSPQDRASLAGNTIYF. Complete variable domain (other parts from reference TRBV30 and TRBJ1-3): SQTIHQWPATLVQPVGSPLSLECTVEGTSNPNLYWYRQAAGRGLQLLFYSVGIGQISSEVPQNLSASRPQDRQFILSSKKLLLSDSGFYLCAWSPQDRASLAGNTIYFGEGSWLTVV.

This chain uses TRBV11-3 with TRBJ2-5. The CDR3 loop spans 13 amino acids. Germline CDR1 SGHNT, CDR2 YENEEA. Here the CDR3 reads CASSPHDQETQYF.